This entry features one T cell receptor beta chain sequence. The antigen is unknown. Germline values: CDR1 SEHNR, CDR2 FQNEAQ (reference sequence). Trimming stripped 5 bases from V and 0 bases from J, with 16 bases between. The CDR3 runs 16 residues. One entry per CDR3 protein, called by TCRdb with MiXCR from the reads. The table shows some 350,000 distinct CDR3 sequences, with 25% to 30% occurring only once. This record belongs to a study of T cell repertoires in cytomegalovirus infection. Whole-study findings and limits: Based on cumulative public TCR beta family frequency, carriers of CMV plus the relevant HLA were identified. HLA-C-restricted CMV clonotypes gave the most frequent clonotype in two of eight donors.

V is TRBV7-9 and J is TRBJ2-5; a weak D match, TRBD1 (6 bases). This receptor was obtained from a human donor in good health (CMV status not recorded). Some clones in this sample may be carry-over from other donors' samples. Sequenced material: cultured PBMCs, taken from culture after CMV antigen stimulation. The CDR3 sequence is CASSGRDTSYQETQYF. DNA of the CDR3: TGTGCCAGCAGCGGTCGGGACACATCGTACCAAGAGACCCAGTACTTC.